The rows below give T cell receptor beta chains drawn from one sample of a study of CD8+CD57+ T cells in acquired aplastic anemia. TCRdb reprocessed the reads with MiXCR, giving one entry per CDR3 protein. The repertoire holds about 18,000 distinct CDR3 sequences, with over 35% as singletons. The sample comprised CD8+CD57+ T cells sorted from PBMCs. The origin of the receptors is a human donor with aplastic anemia. Each CDR3 is given with its conserved first and last residue. Fields, in order: V gene, D gene, clone size, J gene, CDR3 DNA, CDR3 protein. D genes are given only for firm matches. Only some rows state a clone size, as once, few, many or a class for expanded clones.

TRBV10-2	NA	NA	TRBJ1-1	TGCGCCAGCAATCCGACAGGTCGGGGCACTGGAGCTTTCTTT	CASNPTGRGTGAFF
TRBV15	NA	few	TRBJ2-1	TGTGCCACCAGCAGCTCCGGGAACCTATACAATGAGCAGTTCTTC	CATSSSGNLYNEQFF
TRBV6-2/TRBV6-3	TRBD2	many	TRBJ2-3	TGTGCCAGCAGTTTCGACCTTCTAGCGGGGGTGGACACAGATACGCAGTATTTT	CASSFDLLAGVDTDTQYF
TRBV19	TRBD1	many	TRBJ2-7	TGTGCCAGTAGTATCGGAGGACAGGGTTACGAGCAGTACTTC	CASSIGGQGYEQYF
TRBV3-1	NA	many	TRBJ2-7	TGTGCCAGCAGCCAAGGGACCCCAGGAGGCTACGAGCAGTACTTC	CASSQGTPGGYEQYF
TRBV12-5	NA	NA	TRBJ1-1	TGTGCGGTAGAGAGTGGGGACACTGAAGCTTTCTTT	CAVESGDTEAFF
TRBV12-3/TRBV12-4	NA	NA	TRBJ1-2	TGTGCCAGCAGTATGAGAAGACAGGCGCATAACTATGGCTACACCTTC	CASSMRRQAHNYGYTF
TRBV18	NA	NA	TRBJ2-3	TGTGCCAGCTCACCACAAACAAGCACAGATACGCAGTATTTT	CASSPQTSTDTQYF
TRBV4-2	NA	once	TRBJ2-5	TGTGCCAGCAGCCAAGAGGGGAGGACCCAGTACTTC	CASSQEGRTQYF
TRBV24-1	NA	few	TRBJ1-1	TGTGCCACCAGTGCCGGGGACTCTAGGAGCACTGAAGCTTTCTTT	CATSAGDSRSTEAFF
TRBV11-2	NA	NA	TRBJ1-4	TGTGCCAGCAGCCGTGGGGTGGGGGCAGATGAAAAACTGTTTTTT	CASSRGVGADEKLFF